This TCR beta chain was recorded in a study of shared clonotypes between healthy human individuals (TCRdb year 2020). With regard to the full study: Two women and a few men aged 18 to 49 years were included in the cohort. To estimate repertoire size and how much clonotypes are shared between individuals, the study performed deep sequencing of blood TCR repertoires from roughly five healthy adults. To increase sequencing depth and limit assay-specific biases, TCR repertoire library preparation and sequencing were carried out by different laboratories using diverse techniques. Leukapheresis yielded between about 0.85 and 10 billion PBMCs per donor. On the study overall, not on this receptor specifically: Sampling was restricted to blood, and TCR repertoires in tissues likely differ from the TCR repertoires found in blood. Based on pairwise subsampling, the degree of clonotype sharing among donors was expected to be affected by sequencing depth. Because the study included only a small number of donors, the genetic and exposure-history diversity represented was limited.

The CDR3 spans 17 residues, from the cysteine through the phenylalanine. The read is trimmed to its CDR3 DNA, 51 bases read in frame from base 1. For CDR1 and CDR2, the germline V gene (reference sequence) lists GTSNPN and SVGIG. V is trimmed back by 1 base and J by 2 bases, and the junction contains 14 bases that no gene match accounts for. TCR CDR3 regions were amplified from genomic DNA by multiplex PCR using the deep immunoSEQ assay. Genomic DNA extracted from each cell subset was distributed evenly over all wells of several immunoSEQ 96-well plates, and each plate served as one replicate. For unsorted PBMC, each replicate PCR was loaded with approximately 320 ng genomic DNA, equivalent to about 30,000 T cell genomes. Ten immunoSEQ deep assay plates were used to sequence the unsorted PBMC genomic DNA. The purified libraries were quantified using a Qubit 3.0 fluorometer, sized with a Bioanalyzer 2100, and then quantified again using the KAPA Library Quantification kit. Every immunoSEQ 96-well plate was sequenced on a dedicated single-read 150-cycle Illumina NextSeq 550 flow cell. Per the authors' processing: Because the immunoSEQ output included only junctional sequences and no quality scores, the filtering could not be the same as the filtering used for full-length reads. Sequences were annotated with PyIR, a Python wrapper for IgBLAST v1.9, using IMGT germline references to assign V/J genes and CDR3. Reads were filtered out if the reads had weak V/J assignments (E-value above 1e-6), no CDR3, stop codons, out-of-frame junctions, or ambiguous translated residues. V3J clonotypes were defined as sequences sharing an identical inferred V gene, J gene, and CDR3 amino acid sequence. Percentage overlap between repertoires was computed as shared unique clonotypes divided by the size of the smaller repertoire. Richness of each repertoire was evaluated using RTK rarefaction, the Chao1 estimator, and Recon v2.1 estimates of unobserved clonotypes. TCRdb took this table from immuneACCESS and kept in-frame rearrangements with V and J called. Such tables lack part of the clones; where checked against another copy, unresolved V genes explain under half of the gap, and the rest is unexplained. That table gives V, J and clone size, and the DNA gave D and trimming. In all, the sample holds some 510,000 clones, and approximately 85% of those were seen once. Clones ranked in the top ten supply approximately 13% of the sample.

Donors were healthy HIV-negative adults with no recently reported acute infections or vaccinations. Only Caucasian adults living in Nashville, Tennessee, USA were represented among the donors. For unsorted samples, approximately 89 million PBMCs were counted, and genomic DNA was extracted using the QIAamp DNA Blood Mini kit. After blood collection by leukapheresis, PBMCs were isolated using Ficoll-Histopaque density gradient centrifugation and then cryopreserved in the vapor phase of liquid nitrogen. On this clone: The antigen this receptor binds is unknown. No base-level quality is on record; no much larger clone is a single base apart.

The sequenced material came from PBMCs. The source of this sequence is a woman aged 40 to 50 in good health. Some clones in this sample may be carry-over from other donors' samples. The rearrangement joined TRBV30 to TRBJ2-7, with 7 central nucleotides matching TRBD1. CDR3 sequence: CAWSAGTVSTTAYEQYF. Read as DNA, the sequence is TGTGCCTGGAGTGCCGGGACAGTTTCTACAACGGCCTACGAGCAGTACTTC.